This TCR beta chain is drawn from a study of shared clonotypes between healthy human individuals (dated by TCRdb to 2019 to 2021). Study-level background: The cohort comprised a couple of women and a few men aged 18 to 49 years. For each donor, three plates each were used for CD4 naive and CD4 memory, two plates were used for CD8 naive, and one plate was used for CD8 memory. Blood TCR repertoires of a handful of healthy adults were deeply sequenced to estimate repertoire size and the extent of clonotype sharing between individuals. To increase sequencing depth and limit assay-specific biases, TCR repertoire library preparation and sequencing were carried out by different laboratories using diverse techniques. Each donor's leukapheresis produced roughly between roughly 0.94 and 9.5 billion PBMCs. The research as a whole found: Naive subsets generally had larger estimated clonotype richness than memory subsets did. The genetic and exposure-history diversity represented was limited by the small number of donors. Higher generation probabilities were observed for clonotypes shared by all four sorted-subset donors than for non-shared clonotypes. Even with the large sequencing depth, rarefaction of the sorted-subset datasets indicated that sequencing was incomplete. Pairwise subsampling indicated that sequencing depth was expected to affect the degree of clonotype sharing among donors. Sampling was limited to blood, and TCR repertoires in tissue likely differ from TCR repertoires in blood. When four donors were compared, the shared fraction of clonotypes was 5% to 6.5% for naive CD4, roughly 3.3% for naive CD8, roughly 2.3% for memory CD4, and roughly 0.4% for memory CD8.

The donors were healthy, HIV-negative adults with no recently reported acute infections or vaccinations. Every donor was a Caucasian adult living in Nashville, Tennessee, USA. Magnetic negative selection was used to enrich CD4+ T cells, after which naive cells were positively selected on CD45RA and the negative fraction became the memory subset. Blood was collected by leukapheresis, and PBMCs were isolated by Ficoll-Histopaque density gradient centrifugation and then cryopreserved in liquid nitrogen vapor phase. Purity and quantity of every magnetically sorted T cell population were checked by analytical flow cytometry. Genomic DNA was isolated from each sorted fraction and quantified by UV absorbance on a Nanodrop 2000c. Using the deep immunoSEQ assay, TCR CDR3 regions were amplified from genomic DNA by multiplex PCR. Extracted genomic DNA from each cell subset was distributed evenly across all wells of several immunoSEQ 96-well plates, and each plate was treated as a replicate. For sorted subsets, 150 to 250 ng genomic DNA, equal to tens of thousands of T cell genomes, was loaded into each replicate PCR. Purified libraries were measured with a Qubit 3.0 fluorometer, size-checked on a Bioanalyzer 2100, and measured again with the KAPA Library Quantification kit. Each immunoSEQ 96-well plate was sequenced on its own single-read 150-cycle Illumina NextSeq 550 flow cell. Per the authors' processing: The immunoSEQ output contained only junctional sequences without quality scores, so filtering could not match that applied to full-length reads. To assign V/J genes and CDR3, sequences were annotated using PyIR, a Python wrapper for IgBLAST v1.9, with IMGT germline references. Reads were removed for weak V/J assignments (E-value above 1e-6), missing CDR3, stop codons, out-of-frame junctions, or ambiguous translated residues. A V3J clonotype was defined by an identical inferred V gene, J gene, and CDR3 amino acid sequence. To compute the percentage overlap between repertoires, the number of shared unique clonotypes was divided by the size of the smaller repertoire. Repertoire richness was assessed with RTK rarefaction, the Chao1 estimator, and Recon v2.1 estimates of unobserved clonotypes. For all TCRbeta clonotypes obtained by the gDNA method from a handful of donors, generation probabilities were computed with OLGA. The table comes from immuneACCESS by way of TCRdb, which keeps in-frame sequences with V and J called. Part of the clones is missing from these tables; in studies checked, under half for an unresolved V gene and the rest for unknown reasons. V, J and clone size were drawn from that table, and D and trimming were deduced from the DNA. Counted in this sample were around 2.5 million clones; under 95% of them appeared once. Of the sample, about 0.38% falls within the top ten clones.

The CDR3 runs 15 residues from the cysteine to the phenylalanine. Kept here is only the CDR3 DNA, which spans 45 bases and is read in frame from base 1. Relative to germline, V is missing 2 bases and J is missing 5 bases, with 9 bases of the junction outside any gene match. The germline V gene sets CDR1 to SGHTA and CDR2 to FQGTGA. About this clone: Its antigen is still unknown. No base quality information exists; no much larger clone differs at one position.

The source of this sequence is a man between 18 and 29 years old in good health. Some clones in this sample may be carry-over from other donors' samples. Input material: naive CD4+ T cells from PBMCs. The sample's cell subset or site label, in plain terms: CD45RA+ positively selected. The V and J genes are TRBV7-3 and TRBJ2-7; 7 bases in the middle match TRBD2. The DNA sequence is as follows: TGTGCCAGCAGCTTAGGCCGGGGAGGGAGGAACGAGCAGTACTTC. This is translated as CASSLGRGGRNEQYF.